Listed below are T cell receptor beta chains from one sample, sequenced in a study of glioma-infiltrating T cells. TCRdb recomputed calls from the multiplex PCR reads with MiXCR, one row per CDR3 protein. The sample records about 410,000 distinct CDR3 sequences, 35% to 45% being singletons. Sequenced material: glioma tissue, nonneoplastic brain tissue, or PBMCs (not recorded which). All receptors derive from a human donor with low-grade glioma or glioblastoma, undergoing nonglioma brain surgery, or in good health (not recorded which). The CDR3 runs from the conserved cysteine through the conserved F or W. A D gene is named only where the DNA matches it firmly. Expanded clones are given a class, and other clones once, few, many or no size at all.

CDR3 protein: CASSLRTNTGELFF; CDR3 DNA: TGTGCCAGCAGCTTAAGAACAAACACCGGGGAGCTGTTTTTT; D gene: -; clone size: -; V gene: TRBV7-9; J gene: TRBJ2-2
CDR3 protein: CASRDTQRSYNEQFF; CDR3 DNA: TGTGCCAGCAGAGACACCCAGCGGAGCTACAATGAGCAGTTCTTC; D gene: -; clone size: many; V gene: TRBV6-1; J gene: TRBJ2-1
CDR3 protein: CASSYEPGTLGEQYF; CDR3 DNA: TGTGCCAGCAGTTACGAGCCAGGGACATTGGGCGAGCAGTACTTC; D gene: -; clone size: few; V gene: TRBV6-6; J gene: TRBJ2-7
CDR3 protein: CASRRGPNTEAFF; CDR3 DNA: TGTGCCAGCAGGAGGGGACCAAACACTGAAGCTTTCTTT; D gene: -; clone size: many; V gene: TRBV2; J gene: TRBJ1-1
CDR3 protein: CASRGVVPYNEQFF; CDR3 DNA: TGTGCCAGCAGAGGGGTGGTCCCCTACAATGAGCAGTTCTTC; D gene: -; clone size: -; V gene: TRBV7-9; J gene: TRBJ2-1
CDR3 protein: CASSPRGKETQYF; CDR3 DNA: TGTGCCAGCAGCCCTCGCGGGAAGGAGACCCAGTACTTC; D gene: -; clone size: -; V gene: TRBV5-8; J gene: TRBJ2-5
CDR3 protein: CASSRTGDELQPQHF; CDR3 DNA: TGTGCCAGCAGTCGGACAGGGGATGAGTTGCAGCCCCAGCATTTT; D gene: TRBD1; clone size: many; V gene: TRBV6-1; J gene: TRBJ1-5
CDR3 protein: CASSSGDSHEHF; CDR3 DNA: TGTGCCAGCAGCTCGGGGGACAGTCACGAGCATTTT; D gene: TRBD1; clone size: -; V gene: TRBV5-6; J gene: TRBJ1-5
CDR3 protein: CASSYASGTYEQYF; CDR3 DNA: TGTGCCAGCAGTTACGCTAGCGGGACCTACGAGCAGTACTTC; D gene: TRBD2; clone size: many; V gene: TRBV6-2/TRBV6-3; J gene: TRBJ2-7
CDR3 protein: CASSDHLLTGGTEAFF; CDR3 DNA: TGTGCCAGCAGCGATCATCTATTGACAGGGGGGACTGAAGCTTTCTTT; D gene: TRBD1; clone size: -; V gene: TRBV7-6; J gene: TRBJ1-1
CDR3 protein: CASSTSELAGGHSDEQFF; CDR3 DNA: TGTGCCAGTAGTACCTCGGAACTAGCGGGAGGCCATTCTGATGAGCAGTTCTTC; D gene: TRBD2; clone size: -; V gene: TRBV19; J gene: TRBJ2-1
CDR3 protein: CSASATGETHSHDEQFF; CDR3 DNA: TGCAGTGCCTCGGCCACAGGGGAAACACACTCACACGATGAGCAGTTCTTC; D gene: TRBD1; clone size: -; V gene: TRBV20-1; J gene: TRBJ2-1
CDR3 protein: CSAIRTSGRTDTQYF; CDR3 DNA: TGCAGTGCTATAAGGACTAGCGGGAGGACAGATACGCAGTATTTT; D gene: TRBD2; clone size: few; V gene: TRBV20-1; J gene: TRBJ2-3
CDR3 protein: CASSPGGWMTDTQYF; CDR3 DNA: TGTGCCAGCTCACCAGGGGGATGGATGACAGATACGCAGTATTTT; D gene: -; clone size: -; V gene: TRBV18; J gene: TRBJ2-3
CDR3 protein: CASSRRTSGRTDAQYF; CDR3 DNA: TGTGCCAGCAGCCGGCGGACTAGCGGGAGAACAGATGCGCAGTATTTT; D gene: TRBD2; clone size: -; V gene: TRBV28; J gene: TRBJ2-3
CDR3 protein: CASTTGTGSTDTQYF; CDR3 DNA: TGTGCCAGCACCACCGGGACAGGGAGCACAGATACGCAGTATTTT; D gene: TRBD1; clone size: -; V gene: TRBV28; J gene: TRBJ2-3
CDR3 protein: CASSLTSVLASADTQYF; CDR3 DNA: TGTGCCAGCAGCCTCACGTCGGTACTAGCATCGGCAGATACGCAGTATTTT; D gene: -; clone size: -; V gene: TRBV7-2; J gene: TRBJ2-3
CDR3 protein: CATSRDRVGEQFF; CDR3 DNA: TGTGCCACCAGTCGCGACAGGGTAGGAGAGCAGTTCTTC; D gene: TRBD1; clone size: -; V gene: TRBV24-1; J gene: TRBJ2-1
CDR3 protein: CASSQEKAENNEQFF; CDR3 DNA: TGTGCCAGCAGCCAAGAAAAAGCGGAGAACAATGAGCAGTTCTTC; D gene: -; clone size: -; V gene: TRBV4-2; J gene: TRBJ2-1
CDR3 protein: CASSFSRGQPQHF; CDR3 DNA: TGTGCCAGCAGTTTTTCACGGGGCCAGCCCCAGCATTTT; D gene: -; clone size: -; V gene: TRBV12-3/TRBV12-4; J gene: TRBJ1-5
CDR3 protein: CASSYQLWGSRTDTQYF; CDR3 DNA: TGTGCCAGCAGTTACCAGCTTTGGGGGAGTAGGACAGATACGCAGTATTTT; D gene: -; clone size: few; V gene: TRBV6-2/TRBV6-3; J gene: TRBJ2-3
CDR3 protein: CASSQAIAGAYEQYF; CDR3 DNA: TGTGCCAGCAGCCAAGCAATAGCGGGCGCCTACGAGCAGTACTTC; D gene: TRBD2; clone size: -; V gene: TRBV3-1; J gene: TRBJ2-7
CDR3 protein: CASSIDPDMNTEAFF; CDR3 DNA: TGTGCCAGTAGTATAGATCCAGACATGAACACTGAAGCTTTCTTT; D gene: -; clone size: -; V gene: TRBV19; J gene: TRBJ1-1